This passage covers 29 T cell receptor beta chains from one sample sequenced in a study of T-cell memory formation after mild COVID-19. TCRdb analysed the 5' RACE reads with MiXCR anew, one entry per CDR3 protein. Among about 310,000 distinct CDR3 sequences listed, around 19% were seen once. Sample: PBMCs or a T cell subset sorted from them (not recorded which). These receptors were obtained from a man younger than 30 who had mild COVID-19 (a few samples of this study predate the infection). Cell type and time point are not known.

The CDR3 DNA follows: TGTGCCAGCAGCACCTACCCAGGAGAGACCCAGTACTTC. Protein: CASSTYPGETQYF. The genes are TRBV7-9 and TRBJ2-5; D not resolved. This CDR3 region has 13 residues. The V gene lost 5 bases and the J gene lost 4 bases, with 11 bases spanning the gap. Germline assignment: CDR1 SEHNR and CDR2 FQNEAQ (reference sequence).

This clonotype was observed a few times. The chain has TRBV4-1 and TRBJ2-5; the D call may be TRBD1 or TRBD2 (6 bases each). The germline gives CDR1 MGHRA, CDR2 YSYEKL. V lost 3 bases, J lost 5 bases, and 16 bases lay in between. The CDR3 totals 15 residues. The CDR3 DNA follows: TGCGCCAGCAGCCAGAGACGGGGGCCGGGGGAGACCCAGTACTTC. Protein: CASSQRRGPGETQYF.

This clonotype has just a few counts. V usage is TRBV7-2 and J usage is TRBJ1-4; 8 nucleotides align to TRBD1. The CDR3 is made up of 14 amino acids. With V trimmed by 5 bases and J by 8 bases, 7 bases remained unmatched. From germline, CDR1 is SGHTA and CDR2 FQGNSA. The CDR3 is CASSTTGGREKLFF. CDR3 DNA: TGTGCCAGCAGCACAACAGGGGGACGAGAAAAACTGTTTTTT. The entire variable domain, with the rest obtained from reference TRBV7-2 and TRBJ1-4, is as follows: GAGVSQSPSNKVTEKGKDVELRCDPISGHTALYWYRQSLGQGLEFLIYFQGNSAPDKSGLPSDRFSAERTGGSVSTLTIQRTQQEDSAVYLCASSTTGGREKLFFGSGTQLSVL.

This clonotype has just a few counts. For the CDR3, the DNA is TGTGCCAGCAGCCACTGGGGGGGTTCTAATGAAAAACTGTTTTTT. Translating it yields CASSHWGGSNEKLFF. The chain couples TRBV4-2 to TRBJ1-4; tentatively, D is TRBD1 (5 bases). V lost 3 bases and J lost 3, with 11 bases in between. The CDR3 sequence is 15 residues long. The V gene's germline CDR1 is LGHNA and CDR2 YNFKEQ.

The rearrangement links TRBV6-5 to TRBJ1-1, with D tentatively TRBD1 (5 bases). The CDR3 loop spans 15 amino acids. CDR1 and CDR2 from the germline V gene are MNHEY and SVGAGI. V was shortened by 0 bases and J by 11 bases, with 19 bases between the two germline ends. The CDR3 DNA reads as TGTGCCAGCAGTTACTCAACGGGTGGGGGAAGTGGGGCTTTCTTT. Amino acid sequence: CASSYSTGGGSGAFF.

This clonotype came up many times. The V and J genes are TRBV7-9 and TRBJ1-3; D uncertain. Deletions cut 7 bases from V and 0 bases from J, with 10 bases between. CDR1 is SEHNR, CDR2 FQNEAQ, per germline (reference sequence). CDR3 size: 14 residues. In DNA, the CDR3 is TGTGCCAGCACCCCCGACTACTCTGGAAACACCATATATTTT. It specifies CASTPDYSGNTIYF.

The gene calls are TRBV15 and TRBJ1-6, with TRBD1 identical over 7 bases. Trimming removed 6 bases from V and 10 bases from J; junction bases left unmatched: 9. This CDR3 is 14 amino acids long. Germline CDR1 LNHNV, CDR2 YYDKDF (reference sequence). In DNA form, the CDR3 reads TGTGCCACCAGGGTGACAGGGCTAAAGTCACCCCTCCACTTT. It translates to CATRVTGLKSPLHF.

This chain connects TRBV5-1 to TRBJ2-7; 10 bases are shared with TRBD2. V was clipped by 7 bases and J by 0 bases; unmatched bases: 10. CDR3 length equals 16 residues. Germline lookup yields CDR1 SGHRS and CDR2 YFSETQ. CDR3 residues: CASVGSGGRSSYEQYF. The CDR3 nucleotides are TGCGCCAGCGTCGGTAGCGGGGGGAGAAGCTCCTACGAGCAGTACTTC.

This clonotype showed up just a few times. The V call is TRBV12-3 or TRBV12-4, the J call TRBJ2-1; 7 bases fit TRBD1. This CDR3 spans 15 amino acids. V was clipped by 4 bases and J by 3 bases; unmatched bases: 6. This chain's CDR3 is CASSYGQVIYNEQFF. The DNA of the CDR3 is TGTGCCAGCAGTTACGGACAGGTGATCTACAATGAGCAGTTCTTC.

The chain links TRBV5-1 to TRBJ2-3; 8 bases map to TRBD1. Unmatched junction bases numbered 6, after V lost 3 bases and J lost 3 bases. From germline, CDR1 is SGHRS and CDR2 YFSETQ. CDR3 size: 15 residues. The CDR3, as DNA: TGCGCCAGCAGCTCCATTGGACAGGGAACAGATACGCAGTATTTT. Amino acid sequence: CASSSIGQGTDTQYF.

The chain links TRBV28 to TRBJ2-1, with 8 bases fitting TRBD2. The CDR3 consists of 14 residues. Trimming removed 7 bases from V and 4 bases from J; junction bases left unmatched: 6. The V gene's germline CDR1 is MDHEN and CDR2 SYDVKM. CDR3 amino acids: CASTSGGVYNEQFF. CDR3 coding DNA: TGTGCCAGCACCTCCGGGGGGGTTTACAATGAGCAGTTCTTC.

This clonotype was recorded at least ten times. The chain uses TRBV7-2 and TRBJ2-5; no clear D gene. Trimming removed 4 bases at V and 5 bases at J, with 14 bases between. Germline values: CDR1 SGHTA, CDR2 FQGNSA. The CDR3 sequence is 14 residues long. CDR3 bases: TGTGCCAGCAGCTCTTTAGGATTACGGGAGACCCAGTACTTC. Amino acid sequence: CASSSLGLRETQYF.

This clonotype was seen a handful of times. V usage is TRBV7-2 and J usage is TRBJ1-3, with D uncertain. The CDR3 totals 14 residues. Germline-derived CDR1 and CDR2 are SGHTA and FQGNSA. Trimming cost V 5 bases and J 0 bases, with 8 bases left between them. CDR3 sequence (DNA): TGTGCCAGCAGCCCGGCCCACTCTGGAAACACCATATATTTT. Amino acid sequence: CASSPAHSGNTIYF. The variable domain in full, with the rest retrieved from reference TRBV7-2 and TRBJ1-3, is GAGVSQSPSNKVTEKGKDVELRCDPISGHTALYWYRQSLGQGLEFLIYFQGNSAPDKSGLPSDRFSAERTGGSVSTLTIQRTQQEDSAVYLCASSPAHSGNTIYFGEGSWLTVV.

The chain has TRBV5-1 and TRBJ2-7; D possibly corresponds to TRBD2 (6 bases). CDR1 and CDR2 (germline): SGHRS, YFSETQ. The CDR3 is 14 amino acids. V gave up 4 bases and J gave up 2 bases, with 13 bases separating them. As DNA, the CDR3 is TGCGCCAGCAGCATAGGGACGGGAGCCTACGAGCAGTACGTC. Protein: CASSIGTGAYEQYV.

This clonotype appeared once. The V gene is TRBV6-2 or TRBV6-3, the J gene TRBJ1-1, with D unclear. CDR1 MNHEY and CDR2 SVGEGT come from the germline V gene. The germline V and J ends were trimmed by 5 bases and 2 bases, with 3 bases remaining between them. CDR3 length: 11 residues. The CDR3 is CASSDNTEAFF. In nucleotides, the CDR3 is TGTGCCAGCAGTGACAACACTGAAGCTTTCTTT.

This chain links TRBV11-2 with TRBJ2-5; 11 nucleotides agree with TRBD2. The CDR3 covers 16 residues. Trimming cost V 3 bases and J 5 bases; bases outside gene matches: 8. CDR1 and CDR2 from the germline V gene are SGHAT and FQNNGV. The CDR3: CASSLNSGGAGETQYF. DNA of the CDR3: TGTGCCAGCAGCTTGAATAGCGGGGGGGCCGGGGAGACCCAGTACTTC. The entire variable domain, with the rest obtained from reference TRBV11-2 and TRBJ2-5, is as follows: EAGVAQSPRYKIIEKRQSVAFWCNPISGHATLYWYQQILGQGPKLLIQFQNNGVVDDSQLPKDRFSAERLKGVDSTLKIQPAKLEDSAVYLCASSLNSGGAGETQYFGPGTRLLVL.

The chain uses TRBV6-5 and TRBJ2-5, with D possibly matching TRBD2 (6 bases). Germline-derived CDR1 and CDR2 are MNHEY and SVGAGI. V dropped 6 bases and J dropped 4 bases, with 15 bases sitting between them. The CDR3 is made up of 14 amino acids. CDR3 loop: CASSLGTLGETQYF. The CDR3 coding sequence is TGTGCCAGCAGCCTCGGGACTCTCGGAGAGACCCAGTACTTC.

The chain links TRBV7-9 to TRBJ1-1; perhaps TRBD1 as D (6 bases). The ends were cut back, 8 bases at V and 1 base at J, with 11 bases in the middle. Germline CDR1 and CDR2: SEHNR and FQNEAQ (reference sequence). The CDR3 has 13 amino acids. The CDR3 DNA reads TGTGCCAGCCGCAACAGGGAGAACACTGAAGCTTTCTTT. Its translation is CASRNRENTEAFF.

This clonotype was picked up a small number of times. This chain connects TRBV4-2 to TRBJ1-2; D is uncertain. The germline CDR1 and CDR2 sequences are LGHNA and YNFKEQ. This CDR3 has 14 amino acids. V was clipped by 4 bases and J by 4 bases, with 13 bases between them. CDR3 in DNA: TGTGCCAGCAGCCCCTGGAGGGAGATCTATGGCTACACCTTC. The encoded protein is CASSPWREIYGYTF.

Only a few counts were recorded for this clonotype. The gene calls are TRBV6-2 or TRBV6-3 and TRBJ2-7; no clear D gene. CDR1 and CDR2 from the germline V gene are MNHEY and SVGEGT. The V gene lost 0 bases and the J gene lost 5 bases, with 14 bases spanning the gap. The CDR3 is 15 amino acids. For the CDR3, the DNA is TGTGCCAGCAGTTACTCGAAAGGGTTCGGCGACGAGCAGTACTTC. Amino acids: CASSYSKGFGDEQYF.

The CDR3 loop is CASSLNPSGGRPSTDTQYF. The DNA of the CDR3 is TGTGCCAGCAGTTTAAACCCTTCCGGGGGCCGTCCGAGCACAGATACGCAGTATTTT. The chain couples TRBV12-3 or TRBV12-4 to TRBJ2-3; perhaps D is TRBD1 or TRBD2 (6 bases each). V lost 2 bases and J 0 bases, leaving 21 bases between the germline ends. CDR3 length equals 19 residues.

The CDR3 sequence: CASSYGTPSSYEQYF. In nucleotides, the CDR3 is TGTGCCAGCAGTTACGGGACACCCAGCTCCTACGAGCAGTACTTC. The rearrangement joins TRBV6-2 or TRBV6-3 to TRBJ2-7; D is possibly TRBD1 (6 bases). Looked up from germline, CDR1 is MNHEY and CDR2 is SVGEGT. The V and J ends lost 2 bases and 0 bases respectively, with 11 bases between them. This CDR3 region has 15 residues.

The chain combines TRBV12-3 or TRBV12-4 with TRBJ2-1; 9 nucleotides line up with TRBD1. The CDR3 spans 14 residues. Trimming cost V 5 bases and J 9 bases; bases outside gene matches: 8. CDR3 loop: CASSPPGQGFEQFF. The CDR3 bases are TGTGCCAGCAGTCCGCCGGGACAGGGTTTTGAGCAGTTCTTC.

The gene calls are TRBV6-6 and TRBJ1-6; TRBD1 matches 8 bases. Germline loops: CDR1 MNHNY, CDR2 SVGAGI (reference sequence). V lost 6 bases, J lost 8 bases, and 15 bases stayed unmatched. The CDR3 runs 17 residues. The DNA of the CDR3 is TGTGCCAGCAGGGACCGAGCGAGCAGGGGGCCTGATTCACCCCTCCACTTT. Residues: CASRDRASRGPDSPLHF.

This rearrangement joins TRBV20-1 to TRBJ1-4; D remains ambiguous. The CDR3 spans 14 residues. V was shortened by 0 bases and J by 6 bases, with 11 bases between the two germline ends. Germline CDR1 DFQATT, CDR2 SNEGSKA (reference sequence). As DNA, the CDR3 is TGCAGTGCTAGAGATCTTGGTTATGATGAAAAACTGTTTTTT. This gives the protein CSARDLGYDEKLFF.

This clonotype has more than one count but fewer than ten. CDR3: CASSPQGQDGYTF. CDR3 DNA: TGTGCCAGCTCACCACAAGGACAGGATGGCTACACCTTC. The rearrangement joins TRBV18 to TRBJ1-2; 7 nucleotides match TRBD1. This CDR3 has 13 residues. CDR1 is KGHSH and CDR2 is LQKENI in the germline V gene. The V and J ends lost 1 base and 6 bases, in that order; junction bases with no gene match: 2.

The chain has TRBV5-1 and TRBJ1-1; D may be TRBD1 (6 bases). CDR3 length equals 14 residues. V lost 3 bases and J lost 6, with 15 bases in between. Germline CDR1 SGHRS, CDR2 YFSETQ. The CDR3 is CASSYIPEGAEAFF. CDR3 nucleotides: TGCGCCAGCAGCTACATACCCGAGGGGGCTGAAGCTTTCTTT.

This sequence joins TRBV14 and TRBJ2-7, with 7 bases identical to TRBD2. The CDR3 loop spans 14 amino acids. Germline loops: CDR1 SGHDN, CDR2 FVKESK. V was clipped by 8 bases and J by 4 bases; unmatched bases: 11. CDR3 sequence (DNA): TGTGCCAGCGGCCGCGCGGGGGTGAGTTACGAGCAGTACTTC. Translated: CASGRAGVSYEQYF.

CDR3 in DNA: TGCAGTGCTAAACGGGCCGCAAGCACAGATACGCAGTATTTT. It codes for CSAKRAASTDTQYF. The rearrangement links TRBV20-1 to TRBJ2-3; D unclear. Germline loops: CDR1 DFQATT, CDR2 SNEGSKA (reference sequence). Trimming stripped 4 bases from V and 0 bases from J, with 11 bases between. This CDR3 has 14 amino acids.